This is a list of T cell receptor beta chains from one sample in a study of cytomegalovirus exposure and HLA in healthy donors. The data were produced by immunoSEQ multiplex PCR, yet TCRdb's version contains in-frame clones alone and is incomplete. In all, the sample yields roughly 60,000 clones. The specimen was PBMCs. The source is a woman aged 18-29 years in good health and CMV-seronegative. The CDR3 runs from the conserved cysteine through the conserved F or W. The D gene is left open where the match is weak. Part of the rows lack a size; the others show once, few, many or a class for expanded clones.

TRBJ1-2,NA,TRBV7-9,NA,CAVGVGLNYGYTF,TGCGCGGTAGGGGTGGGCTTGAACTATGGCTACACCTTC
TRBJ2-7,NA,TRBV19,NA,CASSIGQAGRGEQYF,TGTGCCAGTAGTATCGGACAGGCCGGGAGAGGCGAGCAGTACTTC
TRBJ1-1,NA,TRBV30,TRBD1,CAWNRRDREAFF,TGTGCCTGGAATCGCCGGGACAGGGAAGCTTTCTTT
TRBJ1-6,NA,TRBV2,NA,CASTLSGVNSPLHF,TGTGCCAGCACCCTTTCAGGGGTAAATTCACCCCTCCACTTT
TRBJ1-2,NA,TRBV6-1,NA,CASSEDPRGGYTF,TGTGCCAGCAGTGAAGATCCGCGCGGTGGCTACACCTTC
TRBJ2-2,NA,TRBV6-1,NA,CASSEMGGPGELFF,TGTGCCAGCAGTGAAATGGGCGGGCCGGGGGAGCTGTTTTTT
TRBJ1-2,NA,TRBV7-9,NA,CASSSPGEGNYGYTF,TGTGCCAGCAGCTCCCCAGGGGAGGGTAACTATGGCTACACCTTC
TRBJ1-4,NA,TRBV7-9,TRBD1,CASSEGQGNEKLFF,TGTGCCAGCAGCGAAGGACAGGGGAATGAAAAACTGTTTTTT
TRBJ1-2,NA,TRBV30,NA,CAWSGVDRGGYGYTF,TGTGCCTGGAGTGGGGTCGATAGGGGGGGCTATGGCTACACCTTC
TRBJ1-1,NA,TRBV11-3,NA,CASSSYGSTEAFF,TGTGCCAGCAGCTCCTATGGGAGTACTGAAGCTTTCTTT
TRBJ2-7,NA,TRBV7-6,TRBD2,CASRGTSDSYEQYF,TGTGCCAGCAGGGGTACTAGCGACTCCTACGAGCAGTACTTC
TRBJ2-7,NA,TRBV5-3,NA,CARSLWTRHRIDEQYF,TGTGCCAGAAGCTTGTGGACTCGCCACCGGATTGACGAGCAGTACTTC
TRBJ1-1,NA,TRBV5-1,NA,CASSLAGGPYTEAFF,TGCGCCAGCAGCTTGGCGGGGGGTCCCTACACTGAAGCTTTCTTT
TRBJ1-2,NA,TRBV30,NA,CAWSVLGADYGYTF,TGTGCCTGGAGTGTACTGGGGGCCGACTATGGCTACACCTTC
TRBJ2-3,NA,TRBV13,NA,CASSSLGSLSTDTQYF,TGTGCCAGCAGCTCCCTTGGGAGTTTAAGCACAGATACGCAGTATTTT
TRBJ2-1,NA,TRBV27,TRBD2,CASSLTASGIHNEQFF,TGTGCCAGCAGTTTGACGGCTAGCGGTATCCACAATGAGCAGTTCTTC
TRBJ2-7,NA,TRBV7-6,NA,CASSLGEGAYEQYF,TGTGCCAGCAGCTTAGGGGAAGGGGCCTACGAGCAGTACTTC
TRBJ2-1,NA,TRBV5-6,TRBD2,CASSLPGEGATANEQFF,TGTGCCAGCAGCTTACCCGGGGAGGGCGCTACGGCGAATGAGCAGTTCTTC
TRBJ2-2,NA,TRBV2,TRBD1,CASSELQGRTGELFF,TGTGCCAGCAGTGAATTACAGGGGCGCACCGGGGAGCTGTTTTTT
TRBJ1-2,NA,TRBV25-1,NA,CASSEEFGYTF,TGTGCCAGCAGTGAGGAGTTTGGCTACACCTTC
TRBJ2-7,NA,TRBV15,NA,CATSRQGNEQYF,TGTGCCACCAGCAGACAGGGTAACGAGCAGTACTTC
TRBJ2-7,NA,TRBV6-1,TRBD2,CASSGRLAGTYEQYF,TGTGCCAGCAGTGGAAGACTAGCGGGGACCTACGAGCAGTACTTC
TRBJ1-3,NA,TRBV4-2,NA,CASSQDPGTSGNTIYF,TGTGCCAGCAGCCAAGATCCGGGGACTAGTGGAAACACCATATATTTT
TRBJ1-5,NA,TRBV18,NA,CASSYSGAGAQPQHF,TGTGCCAGCTCATACAGTGGGGCAGGGGCCCAGCCCCAGCATTTT
TRBJ2-7,NA,TRBV14,TRBD2,CASSQGSGGGYEQYF,TGTGCCAGCAGCCAAGGGAGCGGGGGCGGGTACGAGCAGTACTTC
TRBJ1-4,NA,TRBV2,TRBD1,CASRQGAEEKLFF,TGTGCCAGTAGACAGGGGGCGGAGGAAAAACTGTTTTTT
TRBJ1-5,NA,TRBV28,TRBD1,CASSLGQGARQPQHF,TGTGCCAGCAGTTTGGGACAGGGGGCTCGTCAGCCCCAGCATTTT
TRBJ2-6,NA,TRBV30,NA,CAGNTGTLWANVLTF,TGTGCCGGGAATACCGGGACACTGTGGGCCAACGTCCTGACTTTC
TRBJ2-7,NA,TRBV5-6,NA,CASSSLNGIYEQYF,TGTGCCAGCAGCTCGCTGAACGGGATCTACGAGCAGTACTTC
TRBJ2-1,NA,TRBV27,NA,CASSFGGYNEQFF,TGTGCCAGCAGTTTCGGGGGCTACAATGAGCAGTTCTTC
TRBJ1-5,NA,TRBV19,NA,CASSLANQPQHF,TGTGCCAGTAGTCTGGCCAATCAGCCCCAGCATTTT
TRBJ1-6,NA,TRBV29-1,NA,CSVMGASGSPLHF,TGCAGCGTGATGGGGGCCAGTGGATCACCCCTCCACTTT
TRBJ2-3,medium-sized,TRBV4-1,NA,CASSQIMSGGTDTQYF,TGCGCCAGCAGCCAAATCATGTCGGGGGGCACAGATACGCAGTATTTT
TRBJ2-7,NA,TRBV4-1,TRBD2,CASSQEVGGTAGVYEQYF,TGCGCCAGCAGCCAAGAAGTAGGAGGTACCGCGGGAGTCTACGAGCAGTACTTC
TRBJ1-5,NA,TRBV6-1,NA,CASSEAPGVEPQHF,TGTGCCAGCAGTGAAGCCCCAGGGGTAGAGCCCCAGCATTTT
TRBJ2-7,NA,TRBV7-2,NA,CASSFSSYEQYF,TGTGCCAGCAGCTTTAGCTCCTACGAGCAGTACTTC
TRBJ2-5,NA,TRBV19,NA,CASTDRDDQETQYF,TGTGCCAGTACCGACCGGGATGACCAAGAGACCCAGTACTTC
TRBJ2-2,NA,TRBV10-3,NA,CAISGTGDTGELFF,TGTGCCATCAGCGGGACTGGCGACACCGGGGAGCTGTTTTTT
TRBJ2-5,NA,TRBV4-1,NA,CASSQGAGGGYQETQYF,TGCGCCAGCAGCCAGGGGGCTGGCGGTGGCTACCAAGAGACCCAGTACTTC
TRBJ2-1,NA,TRBV2,NA,CASSPSIGGAYEQFF,TGTGCCAGCAGCCCATCTATTGGGGGGGCTTATGAGCAGTTCTTC